These T cell receptor beta chains were read from a single sample in a study of blood T cell repertoires in COVID-19. Clones were read by immunoSEQ multiplex PCR, and TCRdb kept only the in-frame ones, dropping some. Altogether under 200,000 clones are present, roughly 90% being singletons, with the ten largest covering 6.5% to 8%. The sequencing input was PBMCs or T cells enriched from blood (not recorded which). Receptors were obtained from a woman aged 50 to 60 who had recovered from COVID-19. The CDR3 runs from the conserved cysteine through the conserved F or W. A D gene is named only where the DNA matches it firmly. Only some rows state a clone size, as once, few, many or a class for expanded clones.

-,-,TRBJ2-1,TRBV19,CATSPGTSYNEQFF,TGTGCCACCTCTCCCGGGACTTCCTACAATGAGCAGTTCTTC
TRBD1,-,TRBJ1-4,TRBV6-5,CASSLQGADEKLFF,TGTGCCAGCAGTTTACAGGGGGCCGATGAAAAACTGTTTTTT
-,-,TRBJ2-3,TRBV13,CASSLVFAGAKTTDTQYF,TGTGCCAGCAGCTTAGTCTTTGCTGGGGCCAAGACCACAGATACGCAGTATTTT
TRBD1,-,TRBJ2-7,TRBV9,CASSDPGQGVNEQYF,TGTGCCAGCAGCGACCCGGGACAGGGGGTGAACGAGCAGTACTTC
TRBD2,-,TRBJ2-2,TRBV4-3,CASSQDWTGGGGELFF,TGCGCCAGCAGCCAAGATTGGACGGGGGGTGGCGGGGAGCTGTTTTTT
-,-,TRBJ1-3,TRBV2,CASSESPGMKGNTIYF,TGTGCCAGCAGTGAATCCCCGGGGATGAAGGGAAACACCATATATTTT
-,-,TRBJ1-1,TRBV4-1,CASSPLLGQMTNTEAFF,TGCGCCAGCAGCCCCCTTCTAGGACAGATGACGAACACTGAAGCTTTCTTT
TRBD1,-,TRBJ2-2,TRBV18,CASSPKWTGNTGELFF,TGTGCCAGCTCACCAAAGTGGACAGGGAACACCGGGGAGCTGTTTTTT
-,-,TRBJ2-3,TRBV19,CASRTKGVTDTQYF,TGTGCCAGTAGAACCAAAGGGGTTACAGATACGCAGTATTTT
-,-,TRBJ2-7,TRBV6-2/TRBV6-3,CASSSGSNYEQYF,TGTGCCAGCAGTTCCGGGTCGAACTACGAGCAGTACTTC
-,-,TRBJ1-4,TRBV30,CAWSTRGGDEKLFF,TGTGCCTGGAGTACACGGGGTGGGGATGAAAAACTGTTTTTT
-,-,TRBJ2-7,TRBV7-2,CASSSSLSMREQYF,TGTGCCAGCAGCTCCTCACTTAGTATGAGGGAGCAGTACTTC
TRBD2,-,TRBJ2-3,TRBV27,CASSPGLVADTQYF,TGTGCCAGCAGTCCGGGACTAGTCGCAGATACGCAGTATTTT
-,-,TRBJ1-2,TRBV6-5,CASSYSLRDGYTF,TGTGCCAGCAGTTACTCCCTCCGCGATGGCTACACCTTC
-,-,TRBJ1-2,TRBV11-2,CASRGGLNYGYTF,TGTGCCAGCAGAGGGGGACTAAACTATGGCTACACCTTC
-,-,TRBJ2-7,TRBV7-6,CASSLELTYEQYF,TGTGCCAGCAGCTTAGAGTTGACTTACGAGCAGTACTTC
-,-,TRBJ1-2,TRBV19,CASSIWGVGYTF,TGTGCCAGTAGTATTTGGGGGGTCGGCTACACCTTC
-,-,TRBJ1-2,TRBV12-3/TRBV12-4,CASSFGGTYGYTF,TGTGCCAGCAGTTTCGGAGGAACCTATGGCTACACCTTC
-,-,TRBJ1-5,TRBV2,CASSEALFLPQHF,TGTGCCAGCAGTGAAGCGCTTTTTCTACCCCAGCATTTT
-,-,TRBJ1-2,TRBV21-1,CASSGRKPRLGYTF,TGTGCCAGCAGCGGTAGGAAGCCCAGGTTGGGCTACACCTTC
-,-,TRBJ2-7,TRBV7-8,CASSPGSYEQYF,TGTGCCAGCAGCCCCGGGAGCTACGAGCAGTACTTC
-,-,TRBJ1-6,TRBV25-1,CASSEWGETYNSPLHF,TGTGCCAGCAGTGAATGGGGGGAAACCTATAATTCACCCCTCCACTTT
-,-,TRBJ2-1,TRBV2,CASSFSLSIYEQFF,TGTGCCAGCAGTTTTTCCTTATCTATCTATGAGCAGTTCTTC
-,-,TRBJ2-7,TRBV9,CASSAGDRDSYEQYF,TGTGCCAGCAGTGCAGGGGATCGGGACTCCTACGAGCAGTACTTC
TRBD1,few,TRBJ1-5,TRBV20-1,CSASKGAKGQPQHF,TGCAGTGCTAGTAAGGGGGCGAAAGGTCAGCCCCAGCATTTT
TRBD2,-,TRBJ2-5,TRBV19,CASKSPLSSGKETQYF,TGTGCCAGTAAAAGCCCCCTCTCTAGCGGTAAAGAGACCCAGTACTTC
-,-,TRBJ1-4,TRBV14,CASSQGQKNEKLFF,TGTGCCAGCAGCCAAGGGCAGAAAAATGAAAAACTGTTTTTT
-,-,TRBJ1-1,TRBV27,CASSPGVNTEAFF,TGTGCCAGCAGTCCCGGGGTAAACACTGAAGCTTTCTTT
-,-,TRBJ1-5,TRBV12-5,CASGFDSSYSNQPQHF,TGTGCTAGTGGTTTCGACAGCTCATATAGCAATCAGCCCCAGCATTTT
TRBD1,once,TRBJ2-7,TRBV5-5,CASSFTGTVYEQYF,TGTGCCAGCAGCTTTACCGGGACAGTCTACGAGCAGTACTTC
TRBD2,-,TRBJ2-7,TRBV7-2,CASSFAGGPEQYF,TGTGCCAGCAGCTTTGCGGGGGGGCCCGAGCAGTACTTC
-,-,TRBJ1-1,TRBV7-3,CASSSLLNTEAFF,TGTGCCAGCAGCTCCCTACTGAACACTGAAGCTTTCTTT
TRBD2,-,TRBJ2-1,TRBV11-3,CASSFGLAGGLNEQFF,TGTGCCAGCAGCTTTGGACTAGCGGGGGGGCTTAATGAGCAGTTCTTC
-,-,TRBJ2-7,TRBV6-2/TRBV6-3,CASSYALRNEQYF,TGTGCCAGCAGTTACGCGTTGAGGAACGAGCAGTACTTC
-,-,TRBJ1-2,TRBV29-1,CSAALRGSNYGYTF,TGCAGCGCCGCACTAAGGGGTTCTAACTATGGCTACACCTTC
TRBD1,-,TRBJ1-1,TRBV9,CASSPWDRGMNTEAFF,TGTGCCAGCAGCCCCTGGGACAGGGGGATGAACACTGAAGCTTTCTTT
-,-,TRBJ2-7,TRBV5-1,CASSWEVGVYEQYF,TGCGCCAGCAGCTGGGAGGTTGGGGTATACGAGCAGTACTTC
TRBD1,few,TRBJ2-1,TRBV7-3,CASSSGQGAYNEQFF,TGTGCCAGCAGCTCGGGACAGGGTGCCTACAATGAGCAGTTCTTC
-,-,TRBJ1-5,TRBV7-9,CASSSGTRGNQPQHF,TGTGCCAGCAGTTCCGGGACGCGGGGGAATCAGCCCCAGCATTTT
-,many,TRBJ1-1,TRBV5-4,CASSFPGMNTEAFF,TGTGCCAGCAGCTTTCCAGGAATGAACACTGAAGCTTTCTTT
TRBD1,-,TRBJ1-2,TRBV19,CASSIPDRGGIREGYTF,TGTGCCAGTAGTATTCCGGACAGGGGAGGAATAAGAGAGGGCTACACCTTC
-,-,TRBJ2-1,TRBV7-8,CASSSRTGYEQFF,TGTGCCAGCAGCTCCCGCACTGGTTACGAGCAGTTCTTC
-,-,TRBJ2-7,TRBV6-5,CASRAPGGSYEQYF,TGTGCCAGCAGAGCCCCCGGGGGATCCTACGAGCAGTACTTC
TRBD1,-,TRBJ1-3,TRBV18,CASSSTGISGNTIYF,TGTGCCAGCTCATCGACAGGGATCTCTGGAAACACCATATATTTT
TRBD2,-,TRBJ2-5,TRBV7-9,CASSRPIAGGETQYF,TGTGCCAGCAGCCGCCCGATAGCGGGGGGAGAGACCCAGTACTTC
-,-,TRBJ1-1,TRBV5-6,CASSSTGNTEAFF,TGTGCCAGCAGTTCCACCGGGAACACTGAAGCTTTCTTT
TRBD1,-,TRBJ1-6,TRBV4-3,CASSQVGQGYSPLHF,TGCGCCAGCAGCCAAGTTGGACAGGGTTATTCACCCCTCCACTTT
TRBD2,-,TRBJ2-3,TRBV3-1/TRBV3-2,CASSQVTGGRSTDTQYF,TGTGCCAGCAGCCAAGTGACGGGGGGTCGTTCGACAGATACGCAGTATTTT
-,-,TRBJ1-6,TRBV27,CASRRWDINSPLHF,TGTGCCAGCCGTCGTTGGGACATCAATTCACCCCTCCACTTT
-,-,TRBJ2-1,TRBV24-1,CATSDLGGGGEQFF,TGTGCCACCAGTGATTTAGGAGGGGGCGGTGAGCAGTTCTTC